This T cell receptor (beta chain) was identified during a study of cytomegalovirus exposure and HLA in healthy donors. The PCR used 60 Vbeta and 13 Jbeta primers. Only in-frame clones appear in the TCRdb table, and some are missing; sequencing was by immunoSEQ multiplex PCR. Here the sample spans some 150,000 clones, about four fifths being singletons. Trimming cost V 5 bases and J 4 bases, with 17 bases left between them. Germline V gene lookup returns CDR1 PRHDT and CDR2 FYEKMQ (reference sequence). The CDR3 loop spans 15 amino acids. The chain carries TRBV13 and TRBJ1-1, with unresolved D. The sample taken for sequencing was PBMCs. This clonotype originated in a man aged 30 to 39 in good health and CMV-seronegative. CDR3 DNA: TGTGCCAGCAGCAAGGAAGGGCGAGGGAGCACTGAAGCTTTCTTT. It codes for CASSKEGRGSTEAFF.